These 19 T cell receptor beta chains were sequenced from one sample in a study of shared clonotypes between healthy human individuals. Sequencing was performed with immunoSEQ multiplex PCR; in TCRdb, only in-frame clones are kept and a portion is missing. The data show some 2.1 million clones, around 95% seen once. It was CD45RO-negative cells, positively selected for CCR7, that made up naive CD8 cells, with terminally differentiated effector memory CD45RA+ cells excluded. Sequencing was done on a sample of naive CD8+ T cells from PBMCs. Source of these receptors: a man younger than 35 in good health. Some clones in this sample may be carry-over from other donors' samples.

CDR3 protein: CASSTGTSAYNEQFF. In DNA, the CDR3 is TGCGCCAGCAGTACCGGGACTAGCGCCTACAATGAGCAGTTCTTC. This chain uses TRBV10-2 with TRBJ2-1; 10 nucleotides match TRBD2. J was trimmed by 2 bases and V by 5 bases; bases with no gene match: 3. The V gene's germline CDR1 is WSHSY and CDR2 SAAADI. This CDR3 has 15 amino acids.

This clone was detected only a few times. Other nucleotide sequences in the sample specify the same CDR3. The chain links TRBV11-3 to TRBJ2-7, with a weak D call TRBD1 (6 bases). With 3 bases removed from V and 3 bases from J, the gap between germline ends came to 9 bases. CDR3 length: 13 residues. CDR1 SGHNT and CDR2 YENEEA come from the germline V gene. The CDR3, as DNA: TGTGCCAGCAGCTTTGGCAGGGGCTACGAGCAGTACTTC. Amino acids: CASSFGRGYEQYF.

This clone has just a few counts. The chain recombines TRBV6-1 with TRBJ2-7; D is possibly TRBD2 (7 bases). The CDR3 runs to 15 residues. The germline gives CDR1 MNHNS, CDR2 SASEGT. V lost 2 bases, J lost 7 bases, and 18 bases lay in between. CDR3 protein: CASSERRVGGGEQYF. The DNA of the CDR3 is TGTGCCAGCAGTGAAAGGAGAGTGGGAGGGGGGGAGCAGTACTTC.

This clone was detected only once. The chain links TRBV2 to TRBJ2-5, with 10 bases matching TRBD2. V was clipped by 2 bases and J by 5 bases; unmatched bases: 5. This CDR3 spans 15 amino acids. Germline V gives CDR1 SNHLY, CDR2 FYNNEI. The CDR3 DNA reads as TGTGCCAGCAGTGAACTAGCGGGAGTTCAGGAGACCCAGTACTTC. Translation gives CASSELAGVQETQYF. Full variable domain (remainder filled in from reference TRBV2 and TRBJ2-5): EPEVTQTPSHQVTQMGQEVILRCVPISNHLYFYWYRQILGQKVEFLVSFYNNEISEKSEIFDDQFSVERPDGSNFTLKIRSTKLEDSAMYFCASSELAGVQETQYFGPGTRLLVL.

V is TRBV10-2 and J is TRBJ2-7, with 11 bases identical to TRBD2. Germline trimming cut 6 bases from V and 1 base from J; bases unmatched to any gene: 5. The CDR3 is made up of 15 amino acids. Germline V CDR1 and CDR2: WSHSY, SAAADI. The CDR3 DNA is TGCGCCAGCAGCGGACTAGCGGGCTTGTCCTACGAGCAGTACTTC. Residues: CASSGLAGLSYEQYF.

The chain couples TRBV7-8 to TRBJ1-2; no clear D. The CDR3 loop spans 15 amino acids. Trimming shortened V by 5 bases and J by 8 bases, and 21 bases separated the two germline ends. Germline values: CDR1 SGHVS, CDR2 FQNEAQ. The CDR3 DNA follows: TGTGCCAGCAGCACAGACCCCGGGCCTCGTCGGGGCTACACCTTC. Translation gives CASSTDPGPRRGYTF.

This clone was counted at least ten times. The gene calls are TRBV29-1 and TRBJ2-3; D is possibly TRBD2 (6 bases). The V gene lost 7 bases and the J gene lost 1 base, with 15 bases spanning the gap. This CDR3 has 14 residues. The germline V gene has CDR1 SQVTM and CDR2 ANQGSEA. CDR3 protein: CSAQLAPRTDTQYF. CDR3 in DNA: TGCAGCGCCCAGCTAGCGCCACGCACAGATACGCAGTATTTT.

Notes on this clone: Other DNA sequences in the same sample also yield this CDR3. The chain carries TRBV27 and TRBJ2-7; 10 nucleotides align to TRBD1. Germline V lookup: CDR1 MNHEY, CDR2 SMNVEV (reference sequence). Germline trimming cut 6 bases from V and 2 bases from J; bases unmatched to any gene: 7. There are 15 residues in the CDR3. CDR3 region: CASRPTGTGAYEQYF. The CDR3 DNA follows: TGTGCCAGCAGGCCAACCGGGACAGGGGCCTACGAGCAGTACTTC.

In the case of this clone: Other DNA sequences in this specimen translate into the identical CDR3. This chain uses TRBV28 with TRBJ2-2, with D tentatively TRBD1 (6 bases). The germline V gene encodes CDR1 MDHEN and CDR2 SYDVKM. The V and J ends lost 3 bases and 2 bases respectively, with 10 bases between them. The CDR3 contains 15 residues. As DNA, the CDR3 is TGTGCCAGCAGTTTGCTGGACAGCAACACCGGGGAGCTGTTTTTT. Protein product: CASSLLDSNTGELFF. The full variable domain, its missing parts supplied by reference TRBV28 and TRBJ2-2, is DVKVTQSSRYLVKRTGEKVFLECVQDMDHENMFWYRQDPGLGLRLIYFSYDVKMKEKGDIPEGYSVSREKKERFSLILESASTNQTSMYLCASSLLDSNTGELFFGEGSRLTVL.

The chain employs TRBV7-6 and TRBJ2-3; D is possibly TRBD1 (6 bases). The germline V and J ends were trimmed by 3 bases and 0 bases, with 16 bases remaining between them. The CDR3 covers 17 residues. Germline V lookup: CDR1 SGHVS, CDR2 FNYEAQ. CDR3 in DNA: TGTGCCAGCAGCTTCCGACGGCGGACAGATAGCACAGATACGCAGTATTTT. Protein product: CASSFRRRTDSTDTQYF. The full variable domain, in which reference TRBV7-6 and TRBJ2-3 provide the parts outside the CDR3, is GAGVSQSPRYKVTKRGQDVALRCDPISGHVSLYWYRQALGQGPEFLTYFNYEAQQDKSGLPNDRFSAERPEGSISTLTIQRTEQRDSAMYRCASSFRRRTDSTDTQYFGPGTRLTVL.

This chain links TRBV27 with TRBJ1-1; TRBD1 is a possible D gene (6 bases). Per the germline V gene, CDR1 is MNHEY and CDR2 is SMNVEV (reference sequence). The V end was cut by 0 bases, the J end by 7 bases, with 15 bases between. This CDR3 contains 15 residues. The CDR3 DNA reads as TGTGCCAGCAGTTTATCGGCAGGGGCGCCGGGTGAAGCTTTCTTT. Amino acids: CASSLSAGAPGEAFF.

Comment on this clone: This same CDR3 is encoded by further DNA sequences in the sample. This chain uses TRBV29-1 with TRBJ2-1, with D unclear. Germline V lookup: CDR1 SQVTM, CDR2 ANQGSEA. V was trimmed by 4 bases and J by 6 bases, leaving 4 bases between them. The CDR3 contains 10 residues. CDR3 sequence reads: CSVAGNEQFF. The DNA of the CDR3 is TGCAGCGTTGCGGGCAATGAGCAGTTCTTC.

This sequence joins TRBV7-9 and TRBJ2-1, with 8 bases matching TRBD2. Per the germline V gene, CDR1 is SEHNR and CDR2 is FQNEAQ (reference sequence). The CDR3 consists of 14 residues. The trim removed 6 bases at V and 5 bases at J, leaving 6 bases unmatched. The CDR3 loop reads CASRSGSSDNEQFF. The CDR3, as DNA: TGTGCCAGCAGAAGCGGGAGTAGTGACAATGAGCAGTTCTTC.

With respect to this clone: The same CDR3 also results from other DNA sequences found in this sample. The chain joins TRBV28 to TRBJ2-1; D is unresolved. The CDR3 runs 10 residues. CDR1 and CDR2 from the germline V gene are MDHEN and SYDVKM. V was trimmed by 6 bases and J by 6 bases, leaving 3 bases between them. The CDR3 DNA sequence: TGTGCCAGCAGGGGCAATGAGCAGTTCTTC. Protein: CASRGNEQFF. Variable domain in full (rest from reference TRBV28 and TRBJ2-1): DVKVTQSSRYLVKRTGEKVFLECVQDMDHENMFWYRQDPGLGLRLIYFSYDVKMKEKGDIPEGYSVSREKKERFSLILESASTNQTSMYLCASRGNEQFFGPGTRLTVL.

The chain links TRBV5-1 to TRBJ2-7, with 10 bases lining up with TRBD1. Trimming removed 5 bases from V and 4 bases from J; junction bases left unmatched: 9. The length of the CDR3 is 15 residues. Germline V CDR1 and CDR2: SGHRS, YFSETQ. The CDR3 bases are TGCGCCAGCAGAACGTCTGGGACAGGGGCTTACGAGCAGTACTTC. Translation gives CASRTSGTGAYEQYF.

V usage is TRBV5-1 and J usage is TRBJ2-5; D uncertain. The CDR3 runs to 15 residues. V gave up 0 bases and J gave up 1 base, with 10 bases separating them. Germline V gene lookup returns CDR1 SGHRS and CDR2 YFSETQ. The DNA for the CDR3 is TGCGCCAGCAGCTTGGACAGTCTAATCCAAGAGACCCAGTACTTC. It encodes CASSLDSLIQETQYF.

The V call is TRBV28, the J call TRBJ1-1; 8 bases are a match to TRBD1. V shed 6 bases and J 3 bases; nucleotides not matched to a gene: 9. CDR1 is MDHEN, CDR2 SYDVKM, per germline. This CDR3 has 15 amino acids. The CDR3 sequence is CASSPRQGWDTEAFF. CDR3 coding DNA: TGTGCCAGCAGCCCCCGACAGGGGTGGGACACTGAAGCTTTCTTT.

V gene TRBV5-1 combines with J gene TRBJ2-1; 9 bases agree with TRBD2. With V trimmed by 0 bases and J by 7 bases, 5 bases remained unmatched. Looked up from germline, CDR1 is SGHRS and CDR2 is YFSETQ. The CDR3 is 15 residues long. CDR3 in DNA: TGCGCCAGCAGCTTGGTAGCGGGAGAAATGAATGAGCAGTTCTTC. Translating it yields CASSLVAGEMNEQFF.

Comments on this clone: This sample also contains other DNA sequences that code for the same CDR3. V usage is TRBV7-3 and J usage is TRBJ2-1, with D perhaps matching TRBD2 (6 bases). V lost 1 base and J lost 6, with 7 bases in between. CDR1 is SGHTA, CDR2 FQGTGA, per germline. The length of the CDR3 is 13 residues. The CDR3 here is CASSLIGGNEQFF. Here the CDR3 DNA reads TGTGCCAGCAGCTTAATCGGGGGCAATGAGCAGTTCTTC.